This TCR beta chain emerged from a study of T cell repertoires in cytomegalovirus infection. Overall study: Both a matching HLA type and CMV infection were indicated by public TCR beta signatures.

TCRdb reprocessed the reads via MiXCR and lists one record per CDR3 protein. Of 170,000 or so distinct CDR3 sequences in the sample, roughly 15% were seen once. Germline-derived CDR1 and CDR2 are MNHEY and SVGEGT. The germline V and J ends were trimmed by 5 bases and 9 bases, with 8 bases remaining between them. The CDR3 is made up of 11 amino acids. The receptor was isolated from a human donor in good health (CMV status not recorded). Some clones in this sample may be carry-over from other donors' samples. The sample comprised CD8+ T cells from PBMCs. This sequence joins TRBV6-2 or TRBV6-3 and TRBJ2-1, with D tentatively TRBD1 (6 bases). The CDR3 is CASSQGPEQFF. The CDR3 nucleotides read TGTGCCAGCAGTCAGGGGCCTGAGCAGTTCTTC.